A selection of T cell receptor beta chains follows, all from one sample in a study of beta chain features in type 1 diabetes. Some clones are missing from TCRdb's copy, which holds only in-frame ones; the method was immunoSEQ multiplex PCR. Counted here are approximately 170,000 clones, approximately 7.9% occurring once; the ten biggest clones make up 0.5%. Sequenced: central memory CD4+ T cells from blood. Every receptor here comes from a man younger than 35 with type 1 diabetes. CDR3s leave out the opening cysteine and the closing phenylalanine or tryptophan. The order of the fields is V gene, J gene, CDR3 protein.

TRBV7-6	TRBJ2-3	ASSSGLGGTDTQY
TRBV9	TRBJ2-1	ASSSLGGSAGGQF
TRBV2	TRBJ2-5	ASSRLTGEETQY
TRBV7-9	TRBJ1-4	ASSLRTGEKLF
TRBV7-9	TRBJ2-7	ASSLGRSSAYEQY
TRBV9	TRBJ2-1	ASSVAYNEQF
TRBV28	TRBJ2-3	ASSRDRGYGDTQY
TRBV5-4	TRBJ2-7	ASSLSSTEQY
TRBV23-1	TRBJ2-7	ASSQVPSGSSNEQY
TRBV7-2	TRBJ2-3	ASSPLADTQY
TRBV6-7	TRBJ1-6	ASSDLNRDRGPELGNSPLH
TRBV5-5	TRBJ2-6	ASSRGHLGTSGANVLT
TRBV18	TRBJ2-1	ASSLSGGSLGNEQF
TRBV7-2	TRBJ2-7	ASSLSGQSYEQY
TRBV4-3	TRBJ1-1	ASSQENMNTEAF
TRBV7-8	TRBJ2-7	ASSRSRYEQY
TRBV5-8	TRBJ2-5	ASSHGDRAESETQY
TRBV7-9	TRBJ1-4	ASSRGSTGVATNEKLF
TRBV25-1	TRBJ2-7	ASLKTGSYEQY
TRBV7-2	TRBJ1-5	ASTEGQGAGQPQH
TRBV2	-	ASSEQGQGYEQY
TRBV21-1	TRBJ2-3	ASSKKVIVGTSLLDTQY
TRBV28	TRBJ2-7	ASSDTAGGNEQY
TRBV7-9	TRBJ1-2	ASSLTEGASHGYT
TRBV28	TRBJ2-7	ASSLRGAGDYEQY
TRBV10-3	TRBJ2-7	AISAAYEQY
TRBV10-3	TRBJ1-2	AISARGGGYT
TRBV2	TRBJ2-7	ASRQGEEGEQY
TRBV4-3	TRBJ2-3	ASSQDWQTQY
TRBV30	TRBJ1-2	AWSVGGRDSYGYT
TRBV7-9	TRBJ1-1	ASSPQGKMAEAF
TRBV5-5	TRBJ2-1	ASSSGTSGRANNEQF
TRBV6-1	TRBJ1-5	ASSENRGPQPQH
TRBV18	TRBJ1-6	ASSPQIRTDDSPLH
TRBV7-9	TRBJ1-1	ASSLLTRRGAF
TRBV5-1	TRBJ2-5	ASSLGGDRYQETQY
TRBV28	TRBJ1-2	ASSLGTGLHGGYT
TRBV2	TRBJ2-1	ASSSQGNEQF
TRBV6-5	TRBJ2-3	ASSYQGGVTDTQY
TRBV29-1	TRBJ1-1	SVGTGNTEAF
TRBV10-3	TRBJ2-7	AISGTGGTYEQY